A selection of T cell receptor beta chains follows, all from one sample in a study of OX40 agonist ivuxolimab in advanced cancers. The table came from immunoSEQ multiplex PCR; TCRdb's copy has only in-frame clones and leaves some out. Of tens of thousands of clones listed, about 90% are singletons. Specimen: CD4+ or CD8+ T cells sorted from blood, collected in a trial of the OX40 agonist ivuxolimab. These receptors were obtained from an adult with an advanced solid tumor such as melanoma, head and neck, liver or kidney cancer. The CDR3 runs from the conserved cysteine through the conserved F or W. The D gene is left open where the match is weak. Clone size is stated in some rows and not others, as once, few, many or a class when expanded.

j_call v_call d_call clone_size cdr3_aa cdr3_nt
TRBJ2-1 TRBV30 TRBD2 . CAWGSGWEQFF TGTGCCTGGGGTAGCGGGTGGGAGCAGTTCTTC
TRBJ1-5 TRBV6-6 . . CASSYGDKGRNQPQHF TGTGCCAGCAGTTACGGGGATAAAGGTCGCAATCAGCCCCAGCATTTT
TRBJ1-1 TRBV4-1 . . CASSQGGGTTEAFF TGCGCCAGCAGCCAAGGGGGGGGCACCACTGAAGCTTTCTTT
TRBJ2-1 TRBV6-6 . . CASSYGGMYNEQFF TGTGCCAGCAGTTACGGCGGGATGTACAATGAGCAGTTCTTC
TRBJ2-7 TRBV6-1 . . CASSPSVGGPYEQYF TGTGCCAGCAGCCCCAGCGTCGGCGGTCCCTACGAGCAGTACTTC
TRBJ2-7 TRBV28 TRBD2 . CASSLLAGVRYEQYF TGTGCCAGCAGTCTTCTAGCGGGAGTTCGGTACGAGCAGTACTTC
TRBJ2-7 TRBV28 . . CASSQRQGWSEQYF TGTGCCAGCAGTCAGAGGCAGGGGTGGTCCGAGCAGTACTTC
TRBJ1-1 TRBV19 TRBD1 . CASSTTGGTEAFF TGTGCCAGTAGTACCACAGGGGGAACTGAAGCTTTCTTT
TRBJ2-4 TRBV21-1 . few CASLQGLGAKNIQYF TGTGCCAGTCTGCAGGGGCTGGGGGCCAAAAACATTCAGTACTTC
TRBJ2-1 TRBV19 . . CASSYQGREQFF TGTGCCAGTAGTTATCAGGGGAGGGAGCAGTTCTTC
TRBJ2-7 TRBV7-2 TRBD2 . CASSLGGTPNEQYF TGTGCCAGCAGCTTGGGGGGGACTCCAAACGAGCAGTACTTC
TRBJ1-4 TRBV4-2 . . CASSQESQDEKLFF TGTGCCAGCAGCCAAGAATCCCAGGATGAAAAACTGTTTTTT
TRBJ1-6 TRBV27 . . CASGVPGFTDGSPLHF TGTGCCAGCGGGGTCCCGGGGTTCACAGATGGTTCACCCCTCCACTTT
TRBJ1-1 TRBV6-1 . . CASSGTADTEAFF TGTGCCAGCAGTGGGACAGCGGACACTGAAGCTTTCTTT
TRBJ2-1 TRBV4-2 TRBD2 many CASSQDTTGGYNEQFF TGTGCCAGCAGCCAAGATACGACGGGAGGGTACAATGAGCAGTTCTTC
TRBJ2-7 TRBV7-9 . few CASSLDYEQYF TGTGCCAGCAGCTTAGACTACGAGCAGTACTTC
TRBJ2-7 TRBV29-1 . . CSAAVLYEQYF TGCAGCGCCGCGGTCCTCTACGAGCAGTACTTC
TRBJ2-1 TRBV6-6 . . CASSYNRLPKYNEQFF TGTGCCAGCAGTTACAACCGTCTACCGAAATACAATGAGCAGTTCTTC
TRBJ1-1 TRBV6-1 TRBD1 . CASQTGGAFF TGTGCCAGCCAGACAGGGGGAGCTTTCTTT
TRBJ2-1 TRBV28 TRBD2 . CASSERTSGAAPYNEQFF TGTGCCAGCAGTGAACGGACTAGCGGGGCCGCTCCTTACAATGAGCAGTTCTTC
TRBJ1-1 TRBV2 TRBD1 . CASRGQGSPEAFF TGTGCCAGCAGGGGACAGGGTTCCCCTGAAGCTTTCTTT
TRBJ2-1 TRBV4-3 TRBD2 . CASSYLENRLAGDNEQFF TGCGCCAGCAGCTACTTGGAAAACAGACTAGCGGGAGACAATGAGCAGTTCTTC
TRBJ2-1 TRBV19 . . CASQEGAEQFF TGTGCCAGTCAGGAAGGGGCTGAGCAGTTCTTC
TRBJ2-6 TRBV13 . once CASSFGLSADSGANVLTF TGTGCCAGCAGCTTCGGTCTCTCGGCCGACTCTGGGGCCAACGTCCTGACTTTC
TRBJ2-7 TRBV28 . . CASRPLDREQYF TGTGCCAGCAGACCCCTAGATCGCGAGCAGTACTTC
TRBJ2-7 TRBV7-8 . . CASSLFSGDYEQYF TGTGCCAGCAGCCTTTTTAGCGGAGACTACGAGCAGTACTTC
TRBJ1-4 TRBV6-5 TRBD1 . CASSLTGTNEKLFF TGTGCCAGCAGTCTGACAGGGACTAATGAAAAACTGTTTTTT
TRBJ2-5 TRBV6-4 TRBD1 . CASDPHDRGRETQYF TGTGCCTCTGACCCCCATGACAGGGGCAGGGAGACCCAGTACTTC
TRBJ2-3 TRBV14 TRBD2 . CASSQDALAGTRDTQYF TGTGCCAGCAGCCAAGATGCACTAGCGGGAACCAGAGATACGCAGTATTTT
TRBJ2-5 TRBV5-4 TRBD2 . CASSHLAGGGETQYF TGTGCCAGCAGCCACTTAGCGGGGGGGGGAGAGACCCAGTACTTC
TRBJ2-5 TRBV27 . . CASSSSGNLQETQYF TGTGCCAGCAGTTCGTCCGGAAACCTCCAAGAGACCCAGTACTTC
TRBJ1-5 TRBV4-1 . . CASSHAGSGNQPQHF TGCGCCAGCAGCCACGCAGGGTCGGGCAATCAGCCCCAGCATTTT
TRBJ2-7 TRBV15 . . CATSDPRDEQYF TGTGCCACCAGCGATCCCCGGGACGAGCAGTACTTC
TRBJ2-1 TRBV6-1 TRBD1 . CASIQTGYNEQFF TGTGCCAGCATTCAGACAGGGTACAATGAGCAGTTCTTC
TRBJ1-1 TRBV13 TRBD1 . CASSYGQAPEAFF TGTGCCAGCAGTTATGGACAGGCGCCTGAAGCTTTCTTT
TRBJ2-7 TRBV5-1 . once CASSLAGDYYEQYF TGCGCCAGCAGCTTGGCAGGGGATTACTACGAGCAGTACTTC
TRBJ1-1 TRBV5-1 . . CATSEGNEAFF TGCGCCACTTCGGAGGGGAATGAAGCTTTCTTT
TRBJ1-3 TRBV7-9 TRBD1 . CASSLGPGQGSSGNTIYF TGTGCCAGCAGCTTAGGCCCGGGACAGGGGTCTTCTGGAAACACCATATATTTT
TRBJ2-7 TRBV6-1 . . CASSKTGTYEQYF TGTGCCAGCAGTAAGACAGGAACCTACGAGCAGTACTTC
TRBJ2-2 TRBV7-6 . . CASSSPGRLTNTGELFF TGTGCCAGCAGCTCCCCCGGCCGACTAACGAACACCGGGGAGCTGTTTTTT